The 32 T cell receptor beta chains in this list originate from one sample, sequenced in a study of graft-versus-host responses after intestinal transplantation. Clones were read by immunoSEQ multiplex PCR, and TCRdb kept only the in-frame ones, dropping some. Among approximately 89,000 clones listed, 90% were seen once. Specimen: PBMCs, collected roughly 450 days after intestinal transplant. The receptors stem from a human patient who received an intestinal transplant, so some T cells may come from the graft donor.

The chain has TRBV14 and TRBJ2-2; D is possibly TRBD1 (5 bases). The CDR3 covers 17 residues. The germline CDR1 and CDR2 sequences are SGHDN and FVKESK. V was cut by 0 bases and J by 4 bases, with 15 bases left in between. The DNA of the CDR3 is TGTGCCAGCAGCCAAGACCCCCGGCAGGGCACCACCGGGGAGCTGTTTTTT. This translates into CASSQDPRQGTTGELFF.

The V call is TRBV9, the J call TRBJ1-4, with 7 nucleotides matching TRBD1. In germline, CDR1 is SGDLS, CDR2 YYNGEE. The CDR3 covers 16 residues. Unmatched junction bases numbered 7, after V lost 2 bases and J lost 3 bases. Here the CDR3 DNA reads TGTGCCAGCAGCGTCGGCAGGGGGGTGGCTAATGAAAAACTGTTTTTT. It is translated as CASSVGRGVANEKLFF.

This clone was recorded once. This chain uses TRBV2 with TRBJ2-2; D remains unclear. The length of the CDR3 is 11 residues. V was cut by 4 bases and J by 5 bases, with 2 bases left in between. From germline, CDR1 is SNHLY and CDR2 FYNNEI. CDR3 sequence: CASSGTGELFF. The CDR3 DNA reads as TGTGCCAGCAGTGGGACCGGGGAGCTGTTTTTT.

V and J are TRBV4-1 and TRBJ2-2; D is uncertain. V was pared by 0 bases and J by 1 base, with 12 bases between. CDR3 length equals 17 residues. Germline V gene sequence: CDR1 MGHRA, CDR2 YSYEKL. CDR3 protein: CASSQDGARKNTGELFF. Written as DNA, the CDR3 is TGCGCCAGCAGCCAAGATGGAGCCAGGAAGAACACCGGGGAGCTGTTTTTT.

J is TRBJ2-7 and V is TRBV7-9; D is uncertain. Trimming took 1 base from V and 3 from J, leaving 10 bases between them. This CDR3 is 14 amino acids long. CDR1 and CDR2 from the germline V gene are SEHNR and FQNEAQ (reference sequence). In DNA, the CDR3 is TGTGCCAGCAGCTTAGGGCAGGAGTTCTACGAGCAGTACTTC. Protein product: CASSLGQEFYEQYF.

The rearrangement uses TRBV6-5 and TRBJ2-5, with D unclear. The CDR3 extends over 13 amino acids. The V gene's germline CDR1 is MNHEY and CDR2 SVGAGI. V was trimmed by 6 bases and J by 1 base, leaving 9 bases between them. CDR3 region: CASSLRRQETQYF. CDR3 nucleotides: TGTGCCAGCAGCCTTAGGCGCCAAGAGACCCAGTACTTC.

This chain connects TRBV5-5 to TRBJ1-2, with 7 bases aligning to TRBD1. This CDR3 comprises 15 residues. V lost 0 bases and J lost 0; bases outside the gene matches: 2. Germline assignment: CDR1 SGHKS and CDR2 YYEKEE (reference sequence). CDR3 region: CASSLAGGANYGYTF. The CDR3 DNA is TGTGCCAGCAGCTTGGCAGGGGGGGCTAACTATGGCTACACCTTC.

The chain uses TRBV11-2 and TRBJ2-7; unclear D gene. V was pared by 5 bases and J by 7 bases, with 12 bases between. This CDR3 contains 12 residues. In germline, CDR1 is SGHAT, CDR2 FQNNGV. The CDR3 sequence: CASSPGEREQYF. The CDR3 nucleotides are TGTGCCAGCAGCCCCGGAGAGAGGGAGCAGTACTTC.

This clone was detected once. V is TRBV6-1 and J is TRBJ2-5; D may be TRBD2 (6 bases). The CDR3 is 14 amino acids. Trimming took 10 bases from V and 3 from J, leaving 18 bases between them. In germline, CDR1 is MNHNS, CDR2 SASEGT. Here the CDR3 reads CATPKGLDKETQYF. CDR3 nucleotide sequence: TGTGCCACCCCGAAGGGACTCGACAAAGAGACCCAGTACTTC.

The V and J genes are TRBV9 and TRBJ1-3, with 7 nucleotides matching TRBD1. CDR1 SGDLS and CDR2 YYNGEE come from the germline V gene. The CDR3 runs 15 residues. The V gene end was trimmed by 0 bases and the J gene end by 0 bases; junction bases not matched to a gene: 0. CDR3 region: CASSVGDSSGNTIYF. In nucleotides, the CDR3 is TGTGCCAGCAGCGTAGGGGACAGCTCTGGAAACACCATATATTTT.

The rearrangement uses TRBV4-1 and TRBJ2-2; 8 nucleotides line up with TRBD2. This CDR3 spans 18 amino acids. With 0 bases clipped from V and 0 bases from J, the junction kept 6 bases outside the gene matches. CDR1 and CDR2 (germline): MGHRA, YSYEKL. DNA for the CDR3: TGCGCCAGCAGCCAAGATCGGGGGGGCGGAACGAACACCGGGGAGCTGTTTTTT. Protein sequence: CASSQDRGGGTNTGELFF.

The chain carries TRBV28 and TRBJ1-2; no clear D. Germline loops: CDR1 MDHEN, CDR2 SYDVKM. V lost 6 bases and J lost 3, with 14 bases in between. CDR3 length: 14 residues. The CDR3 is CASSPGLAYYGYTF. The CDR3 DNA sequence: TGTGCCAGCAGCCCCGGCTTGGCTTACTATGGCTACACCTTC.

About this clone itself: The junction departs from germline at one end; a sequencing error may be responsible. The V call is TRBV5-1, the J call TRBJ1-1, with D tentatively TRBD1 (6 bases). CDR1 and CDR2 (germline): SGHRS, YFSETQ. This CDR3 region has 12 residues. CDR3 coding DNA: TGCGCCAGCAGGCAGGGGAACGCTGAAGCTTTCTTT. Protein sequence: CASRQGNAEAFF.

V and J are TRBV18 and TRBJ1-1; TRBD1 aligns across 10 bases. Germline assignment: CDR1 KGHSH and CDR2 LQKENI. The CDR3 has 17 residues. V dropped 1 base and J dropped 2; count of bases not matched to a gene: 7. For the CDR3, the DNA is TGTGCCAGCTCACCACGGCTGACAGGGGGCGGAAACACTGAAGCTTTCTTT. Its protein is CASSPRLTGGGNTEAFF.

V and J are TRBV5-1 and TRBJ2-1; D remains unclear. Germline CDR1 and CDR2: SGHRS and YFSETQ. Trimming took 3 bases from V and 4 from J, leaving 8 bases between them. This CDR3 is 13 amino acids long. The CDR3 bases are TGCGCCAGCAGCTCCGACGGATACAATGAGCAGTTCTTC. The encoded protein is CASSSDGYNEQFF. Filled out from reference TRBV5-1 and TRBJ2-1, the complete variable domain reads KAGVTQTPRYLIKTRGQQVTLSCSPISGHRSVSWYQQTPGQGLQFLFEYFSETQRNKGNFPGRFSGRQFSNSRSEMNVSTLELGDSALYLCASSSDGYNEQFFGPGTRLTVL.

The V gene is TRBV29-1, the J gene TRBJ2-5, with 12 bases lining up with TRBD1. The CDR3 extends over 14 amino acids. Germline V lookup: CDR1 SQVTM, CDR2 ANQGSEA. J was trimmed by 4 bases and V by 6 bases; bases with no gene match: 6. CDR3 DNA: TGCAGCGTCGACCGGGACAGGGGGCCAGAGACCCAGTACTTC. Its translation: CSVDRDRGPETQYF.

This chain uses TRBV5-1 with TRBJ2-2, with TRBD1 identical over 10 bases. The germline gives CDR1 SGHRS, CDR2 YFSETQ. Unmatched junction bases numbered 5, after V lost 3 bases and J lost 6 bases. The CDR3 sequence is 15 residues long. CDR3 amino acids: CASSSGQGGSGELFF. CDR3 bases: TGCGCCAGCAGCTCCGGACAGGGGGGGTCCGGGGAGCTGTTTTTT.

The chain is built from TRBV19 and TRBJ2-3; D not certain. In germline, CDR1 is LNHDA, CDR2 SQIVND (reference sequence). The CDR3 has 16 residues. Trimming left V 1 base short and J 2 bases short, with 13 bases between. This CDR3 reads CASSIGTPVITDTQYF. Written as DNA, the CDR3 is TGTGCCAGTAGTATAGGGACCCCCGTCATCACAGATACGCAGTATTTT.

The chain couples TRBV5-1 to TRBJ2-2, with a weak D call TRBD1 (5 bases). From germline, CDR1 is SGHRS and CDR2 YFSETQ. V shed 4 bases and J shed 8 bases, with 15 bases lying between them. The CDR3 covers 14 residues. CDR3 residues: CASSQTAVWGELFF. DNA of the CDR3: TGCGCCAGCAGCCAGACAGCCGTATGGGGGGAGCTGTTTTTT.

The chain is built from TRBV7-6 and TRBJ1-1; 11 bases align to TRBD1. The CDR3 is 14 amino acids. Per germline, CDR1 SGHVS and CDR2 FNYEAQ. V shed 5 bases and J 8 bases; nucleotides not matched to a gene: 7. The CDR3 loop reads CASSPPGTGGEAFF. DNA for the CDR3: TGTGCCAGCAGCCCACCTGGGACAGGGGGAGAAGCTTTCTTT.

This clone was picked up a small number of times. The rearrangement joins TRBV21-1 to TRBJ2-5. TRBV21-1 is a documented pseudogene. The CDR3 length is 16 residues. The CDR3 DNA follows: TGTGCCAGCAGCCGCCGTTGGACCCGGTACCAAGAGACCCAGTACTTC. It codes for CASSRRWTRYQETQYF.

This chain uses TRBV6-1 with TRBJ1-6, with D perhaps TRBD1 (5 bases). The CDR3 covers 15 residues. The V and J ends lost 6 bases and 8 bases respectively, with 17 bases between them. Germline lookup yields CDR1 MNHNS and CDR2 SASEGT. The CDR3 loop reads CASSLIYVGDSPLHF. In DNA, the CDR3 is TGTGCCAGCAGCCTCATTTACGTAGGGGATTCACCCCTCCACTTT.

This clone was observed once. The chain joins TRBV15 to TRBJ2-3; a weak D match, TRBD1 (5 bases). Trimming shortened V by 0 bases and J by 2 bases, and 9 bases separated the two germline ends. CDR1 and CDR2 from the germline V gene are LNHNV and YYDKDF (reference sequence). CDR3 length: 15 residues. This CDR3 reads CATSRDQGDTDTQYF. CDR3 nucleotides: TGTGCCACCAGCAGAGATCAGGGTGACACAGATACGCAGTATTTT. Full variable domain (missing parts from reference TRBV15 and TRBJ2-3): DAMVIQNPRYQVTQFGKPVTLSCSQTLNHNVMYWYQQKSSQAPKLLFHYYDKDFNNEADTPDNFQSRRPNTSFCFLDIRSPGLGDTAMYLCATSRDQGDTDTQYFGPGTRLTVL.

V is TRBV7-9 and J is TRBJ2-7; D remains ambiguous. CDR3 size: 13 residues. CDR1 is SEHNR, CDR2 FQNEAQ, per germline (reference sequence). Deletions cut 5 bases from V and 4 bases from J, with 12 bases between. CDR3 loop: CASSASVEYEQYF. CDR3 nucleotides: TGTGCCAGCAGCGCCTCGGTGGAGTACGAGCAGTACTTC.

CDR3 region: CASSPWTGDYEQYF. CDR3 bases: TGTGCCAGCAGCCCCTGGACCGGCGACTACGAGCAGTACTTC. The genes are TRBV11-2 and TRBJ2-7, with D hard to call. There are 14 residues in the CDR3. V lost 5 bases and J 3 bases, leaving 14 bases between the germline ends. CDR1 and CDR2 (germline): SGHAT, FQNNGV.

This clone showed up just once. The J gene is TRBJ2-7, the V gene TRBV5-1; 11 bases align to TRBD2. Germline V gene lookup returns CDR1 SGHRS and CDR2 YFSETQ. Trimming at V came to 4 bases and at J to 7 bases, leaving 13 bases not matched to a gene. CDR3 size: 16 residues. CDR3 region: CASSPTSSSGGSEQYF. CDR3 nucleotides: TGCGCCAGCAGCCCCACCTCCTCTAGCGGGGGGAGTGAGCAGTACTTC.

The V and J genes are TRBV29-1 and TRBJ1-2; D ambiguous. The germline V gene encodes CDR1 SQVTM and CDR2 ANQGSEA. The germline V and J ends were trimmed by 0 bases and 9 bases, with 11 bases remaining between them. The CDR3 has 12 residues. The CDR3 bases are TGCAGCGTTGAAGATCGAGGGATTAGCTACACCTTC. The encoded protein is CSVEDRGISYTF. The complete variable domain, with remaining parts taken from reference TRBV29-1 and TRBJ1-2, reads SAVISQKPSRDICQRGTSLTIQCQVDSQVTMMFWYRQQPGQSLTLIATANQGSEATYESGFVIDKFPISRPNLTFSTLTVSNMSPEDSSIYLCSVEDRGISYTFGSGTRLTVV.

The chain recombines TRBV6-1 with TRBJ2-7; D is perhaps TRBD2 (6 bases). CDR3 length: 16 residues. Trimming stripped 2 bases from V and 4 bases from J, with 18 bases between. The germline CDR1 and CDR2 sequences are MNHNS and SASEGT. The CDR3 is CASSETGVNAGYEQYF. CDR3 in DNA: TGTGCCAGCAGTGAAACGGGAGTAAACGCGGGGTACGAGCAGTACTTC.

The chain links TRBV2 to TRBJ1-3; no clear D gene. The V end lost 7 bases, the J end lost 2 bases, and 15 bases lay between the germline ends. The germline CDR1 and CDR2 sequences are SNHLY and FYNNEI. CDR3 length: 15 amino acids. This CDR3 reads CASIGSTTTGNTIYF. DNA for the CDR3: TGTGCCAGCATAGGGTCCACCACCACTGGAAACACCATATATTTT.

The chain is built from TRBV2 and TRBJ2-2; D unresolved. Trimming removed 7 bases from V and 5 bases from J, with 11 bases in between. The length of the CDR3 is 13 residues. CDR1 is SNHLY and CDR2 is FYNNEI in the germline V gene. The chain's CDR3 is CASIDSDTGELFF. The CDR3 DNA follows: TGTGCCAGCATTGACTCCGATACCGGGGAGCTGTTTTTT.

V gene TRBV5-1 combines with J gene TRBJ1-6, with TRBD1 matching 9 bases. The junction had 9 bases not matched to a gene; V was cut back by 4 bases and J by 4 bases. This CDR3 region has 17 residues. Germline CDR1 is SGHRS and CDR2 is YFSETQ. The DNA of the CDR3 is TGCGCCAGCAGCACCGGGGGTGGGACAGGGTATAATTCACCCCTCCACTTT. Translation gives CASSTGGGTGYNSPLHF.

The chain is built from TRBV5-1 and TRBJ2-1; TRBD2 matches at 8 bases. The CDR3 is made up of 15 amino acids. CDR1 is SGHRS and CDR2 is YFSETQ in the germline V gene. Germline trimming cut 4 bases from V and 5 bases from J; bases unmatched to any gene: 8. The CDR3 reads CASSPGGGPHNEQFF. The CDR3 nucleotides read TGCGCCAGCAGCCCCGGGGGGGGGCCCCACAATGAGCAGTTCTTC.